The 14 T cell receptor beta chains below were found in one sample sequenced in a study of regulatory T cells in long-lasting Graves disease. Noted time point: newly diagnosed GD, antithyroid drugs for less than 3 months. Following extraction of RNA from PBMCs, that RNA was used to make the TCR library. HTBI primers from iRepertoire and Arm-PCR of CDR3 regions yielded the TCR beta libraries. Each CDR3 protein gets one entry after TCRdb re-called the multiplex PCR reads with MiXCR. The sample contains roughly 560,000 distinct CDR3 sequences, 15% to 20% of which appear only once. Another study also made use of these data, one on T cells in Graves' hyperthyroidism and ophthalmopathy.

This material consisted of peripheral blood mononuclear cells (PBMCs), taken at new diagnosis, from a patient treated with antithyroid drugs. The receptor source for this set is a woman aged 35-65 years with Graves disease.

This clonotype turned up a few times. The J gene is TRBJ2-7, the V gene TRBV20-1; the match to TRBD2 covers 13 bases. The CDR3 covers 15 residues. Germline assignment: CDR1 DFQATT and CDR2 SNEGSKA (reference sequence). V was pared by 3 bases and J by 6 bases, with 8 bases of the junction left unmatched. The chain's CDR3 is CSASELAGGPGEQYF. DNA for the CDR3: TGCAGTGCTAGTGAACTAGCGGGGGGGCCCGGCGAGCAGTACTTC.

This clonotype was seen ten or more times. The chain combines TRBV5-1 with TRBJ2-7; D is ambiguous. This CDR3 is 16 amino acids long. Germline V gives CDR1 SGHRS, CDR2 YFSETQ. The V end was cut by 0 bases, the J end by 3 bases, with 16 bases between. DNA of the CDR3: TGCGCCAGCAGCTTGGTCGATTCGGATATTCGCTACGAGCAGTACTTC. Protein: CASSLVDSDIRYEQYF.

The rearrangement uses TRBV7-3 and TRBJ1-2; D not resolved. CDR3 length equals 12 residues. V was clipped by 7 bases and J by 5 bases, with 11 bases between them. Germline CDR1 is SGHTA and CDR2 is FQGTGA. The CDR3 region has the DNA TGTGCCAGCAACAGCGGGCAGTATGGCTACACCTTC. Its translation: CASNSGQYGYTF. Drawing the rest from reference TRBV7-3 and TRBJ1-2, the complete variable domain is GAGVSQTPSNKVTEKGKYVELRCDPISGHTALYWYRQSLGQGPEFLIYFQGTGAADDSGLPNDRFFAVRPEGSVSTLKIQRTERGDSAVYLCASNSGQYGYTFGSGTRLTVV.

The chain carries TRBV7-3 and TRBJ2-1, with a possible D match to TRBD1 (6 bases). This CDR3 has 15 amino acids. The ends were cut back, 4 bases at V and 9 bases at J, with 19 bases in the middle. Germline lookup yields CDR1 SGHTA and CDR2 FQGTGA. The CDR3 DNA is TGTGCCAGCAGCTCCAACCGGGACAACCTCAGTGAGCAGTTCTTC. Amino acid sequence: CASSSNRDNLSEQFF. Combining the CDR3 with reference TRBV7-3 and TRBJ2-1 gives the whole variable domain GAGVSQTPSNKVTEKGKYVELRCDPISGHTALYWYRQSLGQGPEFLIYFQGTGAADDSGLPNDRFFAVRPEGSVSTLKIQRTERGDSAVYLCASSSNRDNLSEQFFGPGTRLTVL.

This clonotype has just a few counts. This chain connects TRBV29-1 to TRBJ2-5, with a weak D call TRBD1 (5 bases). CDR1 SQVTM and CDR2 ANQGSEA come from the germline V gene. CDR3 length: 14 amino acids. Between the trimmed V and J ends, which lost 7 bases and 4 bases, there was a span of 19 bases. DNA for the CDR3: TGCAGCGATAAAACCACAGGAACGGGAGAGACCCAGTACTTC. Residues: CSDKTTGTGETQYF.

V gene TRBV30 combines with J gene TRBJ2-1; the D gene is possibly TRBD2 (5 bases). Looked up from germline, CDR1 is GTSNPN and CDR2 is SVGIG (reference sequence). Trimming left V 4 bases short and J 7 bases short, with 17 bases between. The CDR3 runs 14 residues. This chain's CDR3 is CAWTLPADRNEQFF. CDR3 in DNA: TGTGCCTGGACCTTACCAGCGGACCGAAATGAGCAGTTCTTC.

This clonotype was seen ten or more times. The V call is TRBV11-3, the J call TRBJ2-1, with 8 bases identical to TRBD2. The germline V gene encodes CDR1 SGHNT and CDR2 YENEEA. V was clipped by 5 bases and J by 0 bases; unmatched bases: 9. The CDR3 has 17 residues. CDR3 DNA sequence: TGTGCCAGCAGCCCTAGGACTAGCTTAGGCTCCTACAATGAGCAGTTCTTC. Its translation: CASSPRTSLGSYNEQFF.

This clonotype has only a few counts. The chain carries TRBV4-1 and TRBJ1-1; D remains ambiguous. The germline gives CDR1 MGHRA, CDR2 YSYEKL. V was clipped by 4 bases and J by 0 bases, with 15 bases between them. CDR3 length equals 16 residues. CDR3 bases: TGCGCCAGCAGCCCCTCTTTACAGATTTTGAACACTGAAGCTTTCTTT. It yields the protein CASSPSLQILNTEAFF.

The rearrangement links TRBV5-1 to TRBJ1-6, with D perhaps matching TRBD1 (5 bases). Trimming shortened V by 4 bases and J by 10 bases, and 18 bases separated the two germline ends. This CDR3 contains 15 residues. Germline V gene lookup returns CDR1 SGHRS and CDR2 YFSETQ. As DNA, the CDR3 is TGCGCCAGCAGCCGGGGGGGGGTTGTGGAATCACCCCTCCACTTT. Its protein is CASSRGGVVESPLHF.

This clonotype has a handful of counts. The V call is TRBV7-2, the J call TRBJ2-3, with D possibly matching TRBD2 (5 bases). V lost 5 bases and J 1 base, leaving 13 bases between the germline ends. This CDR3 spans 15 amino acids. Germline CDR1 is SGHTA and CDR2 is FQGNSA. The CDR3 DNA sequence: TGTGCCAGCAGCACCTACCTCGGGGGCACAGATACGCAGTATTTT. It translates to CASSTYLGGTDTQYF.

This clonotype occurred many times. The CDR3, as DNA: TGTGCCAGCAGCTCCGGGCCAGTCGCAGGTTACACCTTC. This sequence encodes CASSSGPVAGYTF. The V gene is TRBV28, the J gene TRBJ1-2; no definite D call. V lost 6 bases and J 11 bases, leaving 19 bases between the germline ends. There are 13 residues in the CDR3. Germline V CDR1 and CDR2: MDHEN, SYDVKM.

This clonotype was seen more than once but under ten times. This sequence joins TRBV20-1 and TRBJ1-1; possibly TRBD1 for D (5 bases). CDR1 DFQATT and CDR2 SNEGSKA come from the germline V gene (reference sequence). Trimming removed 3 bases from V and 1 base from J, with 12 bases in between. The CDR3 extends over 14 amino acids. CDR3 sequence reads: CSASGGTANTEAFF. In nucleotides, the CDR3 is TGCAGTGCTAGTGGTGGGACGGCGAACACTGAAGCTTTCTTT.

The sample holds a few counts of this clonotype. This chain connects TRBV30 to TRBJ2-4; D perhaps matches TRBD2 (5 bases). V gave up 3 bases and J gave up 0 bases, with 6 bases separating them. The CDR3 totals 13 residues. CDR1 is GTSNPN and CDR2 is SVGIG in the germline V gene (reference sequence). The CDR3 loop reads CAWSREAKNIQYF. The CDR3 bases are TGTGCCTGGAGCCGGGAAGCCAAAAACATTCAGTACTTC. The full variable domain, rest sourced from reference TRBV30 and TRBJ2-4, is SQTIHQWPATLVQPVGSPLSLECTVEGTSNPNLYWYRQAAGRGLQLLFYSVGIGQISSEVPQNLSASRPQDRQFILSSKKLLLSDSGFYLCAWSREAKNIQYFGAGTRLSVL.

In its sample, this clonotype was seen many times. This chain connects TRBV4-1 to TRBJ2-7, with D maybe TRBD1 (5 bases). V lost 4 bases and J 1 base, leaving 11 bases between the germline ends. Germline CDR1 is MGHRA and CDR2 is YSYEKL. This CDR3 spans 14 amino acids. The CDR3 loop is CASSLHGQSYEQYF. The CDR3 region has the DNA TGCGCCAGCAGCCTCCATGGACAATCCTACGAGCAGTACTTC.